These 32 T cell receptor beta chains came from one sample sequenced in a study of T-cell memory formation after mild COVID-19. From the 5' RACE reads, TCRdb called clonotypes with MiXCR, one entry per CDR3 protein. Of hundreds of thousands of distinct CDR3 sequences in the sample, about 23% were seen once. The sequenced material came from PBMCs or a T cell subset sorted from them (not recorded which). These receptors were obtained from an adult woman who had mild COVID-19 (a few samples of this study predate the infection). Cell type and time point are not known.

In its sample, this clonotype was seen a few times. CDR3 in amino acids: CAIGHALDTQYF. CDR3 coding DNA: TGTGCCATCGGACACGCTCTGGATACGCAGTATTTT. This sequence joins TRBV12-3 or TRBV12-4 and TRBJ2-3; possible D gene TRBD1, 5 bases. The length of the CDR3 is 12 residues. V dropped 10 bases and J dropped 6 bases, with 14 bases sitting between them.

This clonotype came up many times. V is TRBV19 and J is TRBJ2-1; tentatively, D is TRBD2 (6 bases). Trimming took 3 bases from V and 3 from J, leaving 9 bases between them. CDR1 is LNHDA and CDR2 is SQIVND in the germline V gene (reference sequence). The CDR3 length is 14 residues. CDR3 nucleotides: TGTGCCAGTAGTATGGGCGGGGACTACAATGAGCAGTTCTTC. Translating gives CASSMGGDYNEQFF.

The chain uses TRBV29-1 and TRBJ1-1; a weak D match, TRBD1 (5 bases). The CDR3 runs to 14 residues. The V gene lost 5 bases and the J gene lost 5 bases, with 18 bases spanning the gap. Per germline, CDR1 SQVTM and CDR2 ANQGSEA. The DNA of the CDR3 is TGCAGCGTTCAGGGAAAAGGACGTGTAACTGAAGCTTTCTTT. Translation gives CSVQGKGRVTEAFF.

The chain is built from TRBV12-3 or TRBV12-4 and TRBJ2-2, with TRBD2 as a possible D gene (5 bases). The ends were cut back, 3 bases at V and 8 bases at J, with 10 bases in the middle. CDR3 length equals 13 residues. CDR3 in amino acids: CASSFIGRGELFF. Here the CDR3 DNA reads TGTGCCAGCAGTTTCATAGGGAGAGGGGAGCTGTTTTTT.

V is TRBV29-1 and J is TRBJ2-7, with D possibly matching TRBD1 (6 bases). Trimming shortened V by 7 bases and J by 3 bases, and 16 bases separated the two germline ends. Per the germline V gene, CDR1 is SQVTM and CDR2 is ANQGSEA. This CDR3 region has 13 residues. The CDR3 DNA reads as TGCAGCGCACTATCCCCGGACAGCTACGAGCAGTACTTC. Its translation is CSALSPDSYEQYF.

This clonotype was seen a few times. The rearrangement joins TRBV15 to TRBJ2-5; D possibly uses TRBD1 or TRBD2 (5 bases each). This CDR3 comprises 14 residues. The V gene's germline CDR1 is LNHNV and CDR2 YYDKDF (reference sequence). The V and J ends lost 7 bases and 1 base respectively, with 13 bases between them. CDR3 sequence: CATTPRGSQETQYF. CDR3 in DNA: TGTGCCACCACCCCTCGGGGCAGCCAAGAGACCCAGTACTTC.

This chain connects TRBV25-1 to TRBJ2-1; no firm D call. From germline, CDR1 is MGHDK and CDR2 SYGVNS. Trimming took off 2 bases at V and 8 bases at J, with 16 bases between the two ends. This CDR3 spans 15 amino acids. The CDR3 protein is CASSEGSALWDEQFF. The CDR3 DNA reads as TGTGCCAGCAGTGAAGGATCGGCCCTCTGGGATGAGCAGTTCTTC.

This chain joins TRBV18 and TRBJ2-3, with D possibly being TRBD1 or TRBD2 (6 bases each). Germline CDR1 and CDR2: KGHSH and LQKENI. Trimming removed 3 bases from V and 8 bases from J, with 21 bases in between. This CDR3 has 16 residues. The CDR3 loop reads CASSPPRGVKGRTQYF. Here the CDR3 DNA reads TGTGCCAGCTCACCCCCTAGGGGGGTTAAGGGCCGTACGCAGTATTTT.

This rearrangement joins TRBV12-3 or TRBV12-4 to TRBJ1-2, with D possibly matching TRBD1 (6 bases). The V end lost 6 bases, the J end lost 4 bases, and 18 bases lay between the germline ends. The CDR3 consists of 15 residues. CDR3: CASSNPRQARYGYTF. CDR3 coding DNA: TGTGCCAGCAGCAATCCAAGACAGGCCCGCTATGGCTACACCTTC.

The gene calls are TRBV29-1 and TRBJ2-3; no firm D call. The CDR3 consists of 12 residues. Between the trimmed V and J ends, which lost 6 bases and 3 bases, there was a span of 10 bases. The V gene's germline CDR1 is SQVTM and CDR2 ANQGSEA. CDR3 DNA sequence: TGCAGCGTCGCGGAAGAGACAGATACGCAGTATTTT. Its protein product is CSVAEETDTQYF.

The table lists this clonotype with a few counts. V gene TRBV6-4 combines with J gene TRBJ2-3; the match to TRBD2 covers 11 bases. CDR1 MRHNA and CDR2 SNTAGT come from the germline V gene. With V trimmed by 3 bases and J by 1 base, 0 bases remained unmatched. This CDR3 region has 15 residues. The CDR3 DNA reads TGTGCCAGCAGTGAGACTAGCGGGGGCACAGATACGCAGTATTTT. Translating it yields CASSETSGGTDTQYF.

This clonotype has just a few counts. CDR3: CASSPFTGTSGETQYF. The CDR3 nucleotides read TGTGCCAGCAGCCCGTTTACCGGGACCAGCGGAGAGACCCAGTACTTC. The rearrangement joins TRBV3-1 to TRBJ2-5; TRBD1 or TRBD2 may be the D gene (5 bases each). CDR1 is LGHDT and CDR2 is YNNKEL in the germline V gene (reference sequence). The V end was cut by 4 bases, the J end by 4 bases, with 19 bases between. The CDR3 totals 16 residues.

There are a few counts of this clonotype. CDR3 in DNA: TGTGCCAGCAGTTTAACCCGAGGGGGCGCGGGCTACGAGCAGTACTTC. Its protein is CASSLTRGGAGYEQYF. V gene TRBV27 combines with J gene TRBJ2-7, with 7 bases lining up with TRBD1. The trim removed 2 bases at V and 3 bases at J, leaving 10 bases unmatched. Germline V gene lookup returns CDR1 MNHEY and CDR2 SMNVEV (reference sequence). The CDR3 runs to 16 residues.

This clonotype has only a few counts. The V and J genes are TRBV4-2 and TRBJ2-7, with D unresolved. V was pared by 0 bases and J by 2 bases, with 17 bases between. This CDR3 comprises 17 residues. Germline V gives CDR1 LGHNA, CDR2 YNFKEQ. CDR3 amino acids: CASSQDPRHLPTYEQYF. DNA of the CDR3: TGTGCCAGCAGCCAAGATCCCAGGCATCTGCCCACCTACGAGCAGTACTTC.

This clonotype appeared a single time. The rearrangement links TRBV15 to TRBJ1-3; D remains unclear. The germline V and J ends were trimmed by 0 bases and 0 bases, with 12 bases remaining between them. The CDR3 is 17 residues long. CDR1 and CDR2 from the germline V gene are LNHNV and YYDKDF (reference sequence). The CDR3 DNA reads as TGTGCCACCAGCAGAGACCGGGCTCGCACCTCTGGAAACACCATATATTTT. It encodes CATSRDRARTSGNTIYF. Combining the CDR3 with reference TRBV15 and TRBJ1-3 gives the whole variable domain DAMVIQNPRYQVTQFGKPVTLSCSQTLNHNVMYWYQQKSSQAPKLLFHYYDKDFNNEADTPDNFQSRRPNTSFCFLDIRSPGLGDTAMYLCATSRDRARTSGNTIYFGEGSWLTVV.

The chain links TRBV6-2 or TRBV6-3 to TRBJ2-5, with 10 bases matching TRBD2. J gave up 4 bases and V 5 bases, and 4 bases lay outside the gene matches. Germline V gene sequence: CDR1 MNHEY, CDR2 SVGEGT. This CDR3 spans 14 amino acids. CDR3 sequence reads: CASSAIAGGETQYF. CDR3 nucleotides: TGTGCCAGCAGTGCCATAGCGGGAGGAGAGACCCAGTACTTC.

The chain joins TRBV3-1 to TRBJ2-1; TRBD2 might be the D (6 bases). The ends were cut back, 1 base at V and 9 bases at J, with 16 bases in the middle. The CDR3 covers 15 residues. Germline CDR1 is LGHDT and CDR2 is YNNKEL (reference sequence). The CDR3: CASSQVYGVGGEQFF. As DNA, the CDR3 is TGTGCCAGCAGCCAAGTTTACGGGGTGGGAGGTGAGCAGTTCTTC.

The sample holds a few counts of this clonotype. This chain links TRBV12-3 or TRBV12-4 with TRBJ2-1; 10 bases map to TRBD2. The CDR3 is made up of 17 amino acids. With 3 bases clipped from V and 3 bases from J, the junction kept 8 bases outside the gene matches. The DNA for the CDR3 is TGTGCCAGCAGTTTCGCCCTAGCGGGAGTAGGCTACAATGAGCAGTTCTTC. As protein: CASSFALAGVGYNEQFF.

This clonotype occurred a few times. This chain links TRBV15 with TRBJ2-1, with D perhaps TRBD2 (6 bases). V shed 5 bases and J shed 2 bases, with 10 bases lying between them. This CDR3 has 14 residues. Germline assignment: CDR1 LNHNV and CDR2 YYDKDF (reference sequence). CDR3 region: CATSGRGAYNEQFF. In DNA, the CDR3 is TGTGCCACCAGCGGCCGCGGGGCCTACAATGAGCAGTTCTTC.

This clonotype was seen a few times. The rearrangement uses TRBV6-6 and TRBJ2-7; 11 bases are shared with TRBD2. The germline CDR1 and CDR2 sequences are MNHNY and SVGAGI (reference sequence). J was trimmed by 6 bases and V by 2 bases; bases with no gene match: 6. The CDR3 runs 15 residues. CDR3 amino acids: CASSYRSGRAFEQYF. CDR3 in DNA: TGTGCCAGCAGTTACCGTAGCGGGAGGGCCTTCGAGCAGTACTTC.

The chain couples TRBV7-3 to TRBJ2-3, with 8 bases that match TRBD2. There are 19 residues in the CDR3. J gave up 3 bases and V 5 bases, and 19 bases lay outside the gene matches. Looked up from germline, CDR1 is SGHTA and CDR2 is FQGTGA. The CDR3 region has the DNA TGTGCCAGCAGCCCGGGTTCAAGTTGGACGGGAGGGAGGACAGATACGCAGTATTTT. Its protein is CASSPGSSWTGGRTDTQYF.

V gene TRBV20-1 combines with J gene TRBJ1-3, with D unclear. CDR1 is DFQATT, CDR2 SNEGSKA, per germline (reference sequence). The CDR3 sequence is 13 residues long. Trimming took 4 bases from V and 1 from J, leaving 8 bases between them. This CDR3 reads CSATSVSGNTIYF. The CDR3 coding sequence is TGCAGTGCTACCTCGGTTTCTGGAAACACCATATATTTT.

The chain joins TRBV7-2 to TRBJ2-7, with D hard to call. This CDR3 region has 13 residues. Germline CDR1 is SGHTA and CDR2 is FQGNSA. The V and J ends lost 4 bases and 4 bases respectively, with 11 bases between them. This CDR3 reads CASSYLTPYEQYF. CDR3 nucleotides: TGTGCCAGCAGCTACTTGACACCTTACGAGCAGTACTTC.

This clonotype showed up just a few times. The rearrangement links TRBV20-1 to TRBJ2-7; D possibly corresponds to TRBD1 (6 bases). Per germline, CDR1 DFQATT and CDR2 SNEGSKA (reference sequence). Trimming cost V 5 bases and J 3 bases, with 14 bases left between them. The CDR3 spans 13 residues. The CDR3 region is CSAPGQFFYEQYF. The CDR3 DNA follows: TGCAGTGCTCCCGGACAGTTTTTCTACGAGCAGTACTTC.

This clonotype was counted a few times. This rearrangement joins TRBV20-1 to TRBJ2-1; TRBD1 might be the D (6 bases). The germline V gene encodes CDR1 DFQATT and CDR2 SNEGSKA (reference sequence). This CDR3 spans 13 amino acids. Deletions cut 0 bases from V and 9 bases from J, with 12 bases between. In nucleotides, the CDR3 is TGCAGTGCTAGAGATGTGGGGGCGGGTGAGCAGTTCTTC. The encoded protein is CSARDVGAGEQFF.

The CDR3 DNA is TGTGCCATCAGTGAGGCTGGGGGTGGAGATACGCAGTATTTT. Amino acid sequence: CAISEAGGGDTQYF. The chain is built from TRBV10-3 and TRBJ2-3, with D possibly being TRBD1 or TRBD2 (5 bases each). Germline values: CDR1 ENHRY, CDR2 SYGVKD. This CDR3 contains 14 residues. V lost 2 bases to trimming and J lost 5 bases, with 11 bases between them.

This clonotype has more than one count but fewer than ten. The chain uses TRBV5-6 and TRBJ2-3, with 9 bases fitting TRBD2. The CDR3 runs to 15 residues. Germline V lookup: CDR1 SGHDT, CDR2 YYEEEE. The J segment lost 1 base and the V segment lost 5 bases, leaving 5 bases of the junction unmatched. CDR3 in amino acids: CASRRRLAGTDTQYF. The CDR3 DNA reads TGTGCCAGCAGACGGCGACTAGCGGGCACAGATACGCAGTATTTT. Combining the CDR3 with reference TRBV5-6 and TRBJ2-3 gives the whole variable domain DAGVTQSPTHLIKTRGQQVTLRCSPKSGHDTVSWYQQALGQGPQFIFQYYEEEERQRGNFPDRFSGHQFPNYSSELNVNALLLGDSALYLCASRRRLAGTDTQYFGPGTRLTVL.

This clonotype was seen more than once but under ten times. The chain employs TRBV12-3 or TRBV12-4 and TRBJ2-3; a possible D gene is TRBD1 (5 bases). This CDR3 comprises 15 residues. V was trimmed by 3 bases and J by 2 bases, leaving 12 bases between them. CDR3 region: CASSLAGWDTDTQYF. CDR3 coding DNA: TGTGCCAGCAGTTTGGCAGGGTGGGACACAGATACGCAGTATTTT.

The V call is TRBV6-5, the J call TRBJ2-3, with D perhaps TRBD1 (5 bases). Germline values: CDR1 MNHEY, CDR2 SVGAGI. This CDR3 comprises 15 residues. V was pared by 8 bases and J by 4 bases, with 19 bases between. CDR3 in DNA: TGTGCCAGCGCCAGGACAAGGGGCGAGGCAGATACGCAGTATTTT. The encoded protein is CASARTRGEADTQYF.

This chain joins TRBV13 and TRBJ2-4; D ambiguous. CDR1 is PRHDT and CDR2 is FYEKMQ in the germline V gene (reference sequence). V was cut by 5 bases and J by 8 bases, with 13 bases left in between. This CDR3 is 13 amino acids long. The CDR3 sequence is CASSLVPGDIQYF. CDR3 DNA sequence: TGTGCCAGCAGCCTAGTGCCCGGTGACATTCAGTACTTC.

The genes are TRBV3-1 and TRBJ2-7, with 7 positions matching TRBD1. Germline V gene sequence: CDR1 LGHDT, CDR2 YNNKEL (reference sequence). Germline trimming cut 4 bases from V and 6 bases from J; bases unmatched to any gene: 6. The CDR3 extends over 13 amino acids. The CDR3 is CASSLRGGSEQYF. The CDR3, as DNA: TGTGCCAGCAGCCTCCGAGGGGGCTCCGAGCAGTACTTC.

The chain links TRBV19 to TRBJ2-2; D remains ambiguous. Germline CDR1 and CDR2: LNHDA and SQIVND (reference sequence). This CDR3 comprises 11 residues. The V end was cut by 6 bases, the J end by 3 bases, with 2 bases between. The CDR3 is CASRYTGELFF. The CDR3 DNA follows: TGTGCCAGTAGGTACACCGGGGAGCTGTTTTTT. Based on the CDR3 plus reference TRBV19 and TRBJ2-2, the full variable domain is DGGITQSPKYLFRKEGQNVTLSCEQNLNHDAMYWYRQDPGQGLRLIYYSQIVNDFQKGDIAEGYSVSREKKESFPLTVTSAQKNPTAFYLCASRYTGELFFGEGSRLTVL.